This T cell receptor beta chain derives from a study of T cell responses to AZD1222 COVID-19 vaccine. Details on this clone: Its matching antigen is unknown.

Points from the study as a whole: Repertoires were sampled only after the peak T cell response. Two AZD1222 administrations were followed by greater Spike-specific TCR breadth and depth. Among those given AZD1222, only six were seropositive at baseline.

Clones were sequenced by immunoSEQ multiplex PCR, and TCRdb holds only the in-frame ones, with some missing. Of 130,000 to 150,000 clones in the sample, about nine tenths are singletons; the top ten hold over 12%. In germline, CDR1 is SEHNR, CDR2 FQNEAQ (reference sequence). This CDR3 contains 14 residues. The germline V and J ends were trimmed by 1 base and 4 bases, with 10 bases remaining between them. This receptor was identified in an adult in good health. V usage is TRBV7-9 and J usage is TRBJ1-2, with D possibly being TRBD1 (5 bases). The sample was peripheral blood, taken on day 0 of AZD1222 vaccination. The CDR3 protein is CASSLDTGTYGYTF. The CDR3 DNA sequence: TGTGCCAGCAGCTTAGATACAGGAACCTATGGCTACACCTTC.